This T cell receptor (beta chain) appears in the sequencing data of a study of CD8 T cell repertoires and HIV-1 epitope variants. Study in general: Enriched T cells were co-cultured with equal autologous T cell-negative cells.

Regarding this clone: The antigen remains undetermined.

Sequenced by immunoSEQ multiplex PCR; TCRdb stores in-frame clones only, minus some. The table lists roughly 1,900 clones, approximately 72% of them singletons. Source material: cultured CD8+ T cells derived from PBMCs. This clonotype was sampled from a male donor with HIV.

DNA for the CDR3: TGTGCCAGCAGCCCAGACAGTAGTGTCGACACCGGGGAGCTGTTTTTT. Translated: CASSPDSSVDTGELFF. The chain has TRBV5-4 and TRBJ2-2; possible D gene TRBD1, 5 bases. This CDR3 is built from 16 residues. With 4 bases removed from V and 3 bases from J, the gap between germline ends came to 16 bases. Germline V gives CDR1 SGHNT, CDR2 YYREEE (reference sequence).